This T cell receptor beta chain is from a study of CD8 T cells in ankylosing spondylitis. This clonotype was picked up many times. TCRdb analysed the 5' RACE reads with MiXCR anew, one entry per CDR3 protein. The table includes under 300,000 distinct CDR3 sequences, around 11% detected once. CDR1 is DFQATT, CDR2 SNEGSKA, per germline (reference sequence). The V gene lost 0 bases and the J gene lost 3 bases, with 14 bases spanning the gap. CDR3 length: 15 residues. This receptor was obtained from a male donor with ankylosing spondylitis or in good health (not recorded which). Sequencing was carried out using blood, either unsorted or a sorted T cell fraction (not recorded which). V usage is TRBV20-1 and J usage is TRBJ1-1; a weak D match, TRBD1 (5 bases). This chain's CDR3 is CSARDAGRGYTEAFF. The CDR3 DNA sequence: TGCAGTGCTAGAGATGCGGGACGCGGCTACACTGAAGCTTTCTTT.